The source of this TCR beta chain is a study of blood T cell repertoires in COVID-19. In the study overall: Collection of acute and convalescent COVID-19 samples took place in the United States, Italy and Spain. PBMCs, B-cell-depleted T cells, or T cells were the source of the cDNA or gDNA that made up the material.

Authors' methods: The assay estimated nucleated cells by amplifying reference gene primers. Repertoires were generated with immunoSEQ multiplex PCR, while TCRdb's copy carries only in-frame clones and drops some. That table supplies the V and J calls and clone size; D and trimming were determined from the DNA. There are fewer than 80,000 clones in the sample; about nine tenths occur only once, and 16% lies in the top ten. The sequence came from a woman aged 80 or over with active or convalescent COVID-19. Material for sequencing was peripheral blood.

The DNA for the CDR3 is TGTGCCAGCACTGATTCCAGATTTTCTTACTATGGCTACACCTTC. This translates into CASTDSRFSYYGYTF. The chain couples TRBV4-2 to TRBJ1-2; D remains unclear. V was pared by 7 bases and J by 3 bases, with 18 bases between. The CDR3 is 15 amino acids. Germline lookup yields CDR1 LGHNA and CDR2 YNFKEQ.